This T cell receptor (beta chain) was obtained from a study of blood T cells in healthy people across ages. Germline CDR1 reads SGHRS; CDR2 reads YFSETQ. The CDR3 runs 15 residues. The V and J ends lost 4 bases and 2 bases respectively, with 15 bases between them. This clonotype was seen only a few times. Next came a second PCR, run for roughly 6 to 11 cycles, which used a sample-barcoded 5' primer along with a J-beta primer mix. TCRdb redid the calling of the 5' RACE reads with MiXCR, one entry per CDR3 protein. Of some 730,000 distinct CDR3 sequences in the sample, 22% were seen once. The sequence came from a man between 65 and 80 years old in good health. The chain combines TRBV5-1 with TRBJ2-5; possible D gene TRBD1, 6 bases. What was sequenced was blood. CDR3 DNA: TGCGCCAGCAGCCCGACGGACAGCAAACAAGAGACCCAGTACTTC. Translation gives CASSPTDSKQETQYF. Filled out from reference TRBV5-1 and TRBJ2-5, the complete variable domain reads KAGVTQTPRYLIKTRGQQVTLSCSPISGHRSVSWYQQTPGQGLQFLFEYFSETQRNKGNFPGRFSGRQFSNSRSEMNVSTLELGDSALYLCASSPTDSKQETQYFGPGTRLLVL.